This T cell receptor beta chain was sequenced in a study of regulatory T cells in long-lasting Graves disease. Study context: Graves' patients, newly diagnosed, had taken antithyroid drugs under 3 months.

A remark on this clonotype: A single base is all that separates this from a far larger clone, so a read error is likely.

Time point specified: newly diagnosed GD, antithyroid drugs for less than 3 months. Making the TCR library involved RNA that had been extracted from PBMCs. The authors built TCR beta libraries using iRepertoire HTBI primers and Arm-PCR of CDR3 regions. TCRdb redid the calling of the multiplex PCR reads with MiXCR, one entry per CDR3 protein. The sample shows some 330,000 distinct CDR3 sequences, about 10% of them seen only once. Between the trimmed V and J ends, which lost 4 bases and 0 bases, there was a span of 9 bases. The CDR3 has 14 amino acids. Germline V gene lookup returns CDR1 SGHNT and CDR2 YENEEA. This sample also appeared in a second study, on T cells in Graves' hyperthyroidism and ophthalmopathy. That source reports: Graves' hyperthyroidism was deemed stable absent ophthalmopathy progression within 18 months.

The chain uses TRBV11-3 and TRBJ1-1; the D gene is possibly TRBD1 (5 bases). The receptor was isolated from a woman aged 18-35 years with Graves disease. The specimen comprised peripheral blood mononuclear cells (PBMCs), sampled at new diagnosis, from a patient treated with antithyroid drugs. As DNA, the CDR3 is TGTGCCAGCAGCTCCGGGGCAATGAACACTGAAGCTTTCTTT. It yields the protein CASSSGAMNTEAFF.